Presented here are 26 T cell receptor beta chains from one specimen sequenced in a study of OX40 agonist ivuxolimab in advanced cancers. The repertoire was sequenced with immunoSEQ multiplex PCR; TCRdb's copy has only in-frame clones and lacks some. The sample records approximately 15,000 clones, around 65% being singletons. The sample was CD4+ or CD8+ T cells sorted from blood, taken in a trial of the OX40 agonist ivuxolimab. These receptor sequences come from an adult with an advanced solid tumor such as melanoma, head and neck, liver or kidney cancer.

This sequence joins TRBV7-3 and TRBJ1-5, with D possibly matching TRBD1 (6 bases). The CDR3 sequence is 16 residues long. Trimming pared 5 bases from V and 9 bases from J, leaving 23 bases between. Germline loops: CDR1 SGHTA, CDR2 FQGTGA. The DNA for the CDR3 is TGTGCCAGCAGCCAAGATGAAGACAGGTACCTTGGGCCCCAGCATTTT. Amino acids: CASSQDEDRYLGPQHF. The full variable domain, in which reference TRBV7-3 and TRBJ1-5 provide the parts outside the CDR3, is GAGVSQTPSNKVTEKGKYVELRCDPISGHTALYWYRQSLGQGPEFLIYFQGTGAADDSGLPNDRFFAVRPEGSVSTLKIQRTERGDSAVYLCASSQDEDRYLGPQHFGDGTRLSIL.

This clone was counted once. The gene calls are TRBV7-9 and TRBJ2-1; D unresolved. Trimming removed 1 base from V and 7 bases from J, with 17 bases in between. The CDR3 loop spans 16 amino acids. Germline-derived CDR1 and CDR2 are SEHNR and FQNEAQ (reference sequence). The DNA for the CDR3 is TGTGCCAGCAGCTTAGTTCAGACTTTTGGTGGGAATGAGCAGTTCTTC. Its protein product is CASSLVQTFGGNEQFF.

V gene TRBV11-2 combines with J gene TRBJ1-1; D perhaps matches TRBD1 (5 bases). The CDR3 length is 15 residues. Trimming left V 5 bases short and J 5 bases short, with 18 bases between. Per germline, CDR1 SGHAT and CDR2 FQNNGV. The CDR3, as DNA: TGTGCCAGCAGCGCACGACGTCGGGGGAGAACTGAAGCTTTCTTT. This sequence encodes CASSARRRGRTEAFF.

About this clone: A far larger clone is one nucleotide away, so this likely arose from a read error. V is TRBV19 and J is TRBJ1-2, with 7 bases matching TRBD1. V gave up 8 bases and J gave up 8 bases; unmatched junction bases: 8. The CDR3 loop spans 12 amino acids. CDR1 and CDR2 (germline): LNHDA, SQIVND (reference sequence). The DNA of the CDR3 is TGTGCCAGTGCCCCGGACAGGCGGGGCTACACCTTC. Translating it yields CASAPDRRGYTF.

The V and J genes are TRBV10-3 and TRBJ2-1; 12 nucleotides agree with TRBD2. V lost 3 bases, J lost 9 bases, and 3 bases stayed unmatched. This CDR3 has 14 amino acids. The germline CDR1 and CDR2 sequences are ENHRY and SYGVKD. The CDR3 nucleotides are TGTGCCATCAGTGACGGACTAGCGGGGAGTGAGCAGTTCTTC. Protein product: CAISDGLAGSEQFF.

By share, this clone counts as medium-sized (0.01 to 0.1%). The CDR3 region has the DNA TGCGCCAGCAGCCATGGGACAGGGGGCGGCTATGGCTACACCTTC. The encoded protein is CASSHGTGGGYGYTF. V usage is TRBV4-3 and J usage is TRBJ1-2; 12 bases match TRBD1. Looked up from germline, CDR1 is LGHNA and CDR2 is YSLEER. CDR3 length: 15 residues. V trimming: 3 bases; J trimming: 4 bases; junction bases outside the gene matches: 3.

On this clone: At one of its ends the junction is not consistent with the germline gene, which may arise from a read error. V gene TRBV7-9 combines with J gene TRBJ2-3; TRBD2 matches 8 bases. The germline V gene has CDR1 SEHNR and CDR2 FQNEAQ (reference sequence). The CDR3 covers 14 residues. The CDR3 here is CASTLSGGSDTQYF. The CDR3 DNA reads TGTGCCAGCACCTTAAGCGGGGGCTCAGATACGCAGTATTTT.

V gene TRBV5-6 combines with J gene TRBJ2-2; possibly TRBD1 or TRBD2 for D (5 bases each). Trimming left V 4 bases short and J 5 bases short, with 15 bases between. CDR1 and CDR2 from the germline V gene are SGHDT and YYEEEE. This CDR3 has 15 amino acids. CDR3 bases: TGTGCCAGCAGCAACGGGCCCGAGGGGACCGGGGAGCTGTTTTTT. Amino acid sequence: CASSNGPEGTGELFF.

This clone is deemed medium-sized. CDR3 DNA sequence: TGTGCCAGTAGTTGGAACAGGGTGATGGATGGCTACACCTTC. As protein: CASSWNRVMDGYTF. The chain recombines TRBV19 with TRBJ1-2; possible D gene TRBD1, 6 bases. CDR3 length: 14 residues. V dropped 5 bases and J dropped 6 bases, with 16 bases sitting between them. CDR1 and CDR2 from the germline V gene are LNHDA and SQIVND (reference sequence).

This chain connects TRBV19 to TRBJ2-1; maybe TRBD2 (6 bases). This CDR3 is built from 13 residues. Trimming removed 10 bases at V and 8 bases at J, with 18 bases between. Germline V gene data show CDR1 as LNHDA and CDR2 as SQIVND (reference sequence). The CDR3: CATSLGGEDEQFF. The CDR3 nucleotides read TGTGCCACCAGCCTTGGAGGGGAAGATGAGCAGTTCTTC.

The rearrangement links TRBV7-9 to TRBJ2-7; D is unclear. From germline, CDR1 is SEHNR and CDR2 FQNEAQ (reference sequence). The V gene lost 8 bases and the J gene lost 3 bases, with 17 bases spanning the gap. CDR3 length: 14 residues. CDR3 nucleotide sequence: TGTGCCAGCTCGCCGCTCGGCAGGAGCTACGAGCAGTACTTC. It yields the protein CASSPLGRSYEQYF. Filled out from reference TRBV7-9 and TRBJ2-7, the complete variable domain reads DTGVSQNPRHKITKRGQNVTFRCDPISEHNRLYWYRQTLGQGPEFLTYFQNEAQLEKSRLLSDRFSAERPKGSFSTLEIQRTEQGDSAMYLCASSPLGRSYEQYFGPGTRLTVT.

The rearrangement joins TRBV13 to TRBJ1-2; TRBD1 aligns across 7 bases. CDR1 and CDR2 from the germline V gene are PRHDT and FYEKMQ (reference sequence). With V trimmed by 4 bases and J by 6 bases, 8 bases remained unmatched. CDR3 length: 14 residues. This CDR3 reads CASSYEQGSDGYTF. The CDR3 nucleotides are TGTGCCAGCAGCTACGAACAGGGGTCGGATGGCTACACCTTC.

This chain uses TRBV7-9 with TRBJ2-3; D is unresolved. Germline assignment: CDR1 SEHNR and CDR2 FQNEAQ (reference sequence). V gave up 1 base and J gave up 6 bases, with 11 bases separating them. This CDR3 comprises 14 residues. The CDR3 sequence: CASSLVSITDTQYF. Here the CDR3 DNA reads TGTGCCAGCAGCTTAGTTTCCATTACCGATACGCAGTATTTT.

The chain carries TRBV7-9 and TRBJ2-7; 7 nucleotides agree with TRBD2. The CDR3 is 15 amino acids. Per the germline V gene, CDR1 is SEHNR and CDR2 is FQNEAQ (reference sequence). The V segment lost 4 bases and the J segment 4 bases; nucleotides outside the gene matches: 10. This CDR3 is CASSSTFLGGYEQYF. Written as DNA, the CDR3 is TGTGCCAGCAGCTCGACTTTCCTCGGGGGGTACGAGCAGTACTTC.

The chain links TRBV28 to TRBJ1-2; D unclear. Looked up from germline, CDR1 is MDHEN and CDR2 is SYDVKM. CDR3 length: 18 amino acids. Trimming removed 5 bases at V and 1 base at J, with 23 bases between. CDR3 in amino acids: CASSPPAPEPRSNYGYTF. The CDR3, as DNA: TGTGCCAGCAGTCCCCCGGCCCCCGAACCCCGAAGTAACTATGGCTACACCTTC.

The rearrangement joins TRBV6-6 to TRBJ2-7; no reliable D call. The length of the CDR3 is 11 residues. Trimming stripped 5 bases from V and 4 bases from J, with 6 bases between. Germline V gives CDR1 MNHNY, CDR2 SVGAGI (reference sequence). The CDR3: CASSPSYEQYF. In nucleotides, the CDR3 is TGTGCCAGCAGTCCCTCATACGAGCAGTACTTC.

Here the CDR3 reads CASSIGPLAEAFF. The CDR3 coding sequence is TGTGCCAGTAGTATAGGCCCCCTTGCTGAAGCTTTCTTT. The gene calls are TRBV19 and TRBJ1-1; no firm D call. V was cut by 1 base and J by 6 bases, with 9 bases left in between. The CDR3 sequence is 13 residues long. From germline, CDR1 is LNHDA and CDR2 SQIVND (reference sequence).

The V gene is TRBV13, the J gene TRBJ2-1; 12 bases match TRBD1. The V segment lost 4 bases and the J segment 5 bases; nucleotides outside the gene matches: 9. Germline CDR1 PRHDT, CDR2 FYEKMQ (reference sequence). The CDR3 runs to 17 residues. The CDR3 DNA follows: TGTGCCAGCAGCTCTACAACGGGACAGGGGGCGGACAATGAGCAGTTCTTC. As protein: CASSSTTGQGADNEQFF.

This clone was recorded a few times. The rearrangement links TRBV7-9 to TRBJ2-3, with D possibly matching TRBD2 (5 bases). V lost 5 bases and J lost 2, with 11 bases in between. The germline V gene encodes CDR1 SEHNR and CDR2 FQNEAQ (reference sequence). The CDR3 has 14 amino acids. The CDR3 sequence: CASSREQVTDTQYF. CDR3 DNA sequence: TGTGCCAGCAGCAGGGAGCAGGTCACAGATACGCAGTATTTT.

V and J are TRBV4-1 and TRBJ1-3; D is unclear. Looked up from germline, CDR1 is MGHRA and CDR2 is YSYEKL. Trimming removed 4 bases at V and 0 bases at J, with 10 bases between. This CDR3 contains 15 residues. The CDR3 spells CASSLKRFSGNTIYF. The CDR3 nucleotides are TGCGCCAGCAGCCTTAAAAGGTTCTCTGGAAACACCATATATTTT.

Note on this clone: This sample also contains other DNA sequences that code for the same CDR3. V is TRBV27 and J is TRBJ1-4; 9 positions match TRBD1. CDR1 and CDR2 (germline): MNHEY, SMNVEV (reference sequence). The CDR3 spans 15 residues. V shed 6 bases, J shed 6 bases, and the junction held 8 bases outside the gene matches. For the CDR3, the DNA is TGTGCCAGCAGACCTCCGGGACAGGGTGATGAAAAACTGTTTTTT. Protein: CASRPPGQGDEKLFF.

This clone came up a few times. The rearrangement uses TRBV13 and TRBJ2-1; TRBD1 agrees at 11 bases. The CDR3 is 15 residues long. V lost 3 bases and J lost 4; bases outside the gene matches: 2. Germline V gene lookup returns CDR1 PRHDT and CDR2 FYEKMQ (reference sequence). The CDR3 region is CASSLRDRGYNEQFF. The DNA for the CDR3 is TGTGCCAGCAGCTTGAGGGACAGGGGGTACAATGAGCAGTTCTTC.

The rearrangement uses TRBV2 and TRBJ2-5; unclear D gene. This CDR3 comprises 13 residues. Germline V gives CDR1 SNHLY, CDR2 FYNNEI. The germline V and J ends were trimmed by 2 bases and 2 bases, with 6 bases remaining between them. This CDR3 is CASSELGQETQYF. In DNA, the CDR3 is TGTGCCAGCAGTGAACTCGGACAAGAGACCCAGTACTTC.

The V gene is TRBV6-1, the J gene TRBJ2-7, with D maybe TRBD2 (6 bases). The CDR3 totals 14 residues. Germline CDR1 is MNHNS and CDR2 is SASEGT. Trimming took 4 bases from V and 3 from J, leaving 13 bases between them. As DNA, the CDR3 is TGTGCCAGCAGTGTTCCGGGGGTGAGCTACGAGCAGTACTTC. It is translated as CASSVPGVSYEQYF.

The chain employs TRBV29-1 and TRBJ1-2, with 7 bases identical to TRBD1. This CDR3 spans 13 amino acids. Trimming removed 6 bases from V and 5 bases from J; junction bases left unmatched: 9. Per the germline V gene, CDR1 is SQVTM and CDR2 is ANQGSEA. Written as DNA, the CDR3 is TGCAGCGTCTGGGACAGTCCTTTGTATGGCTACACCTTC. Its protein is CSVWDSPLYGYTF.

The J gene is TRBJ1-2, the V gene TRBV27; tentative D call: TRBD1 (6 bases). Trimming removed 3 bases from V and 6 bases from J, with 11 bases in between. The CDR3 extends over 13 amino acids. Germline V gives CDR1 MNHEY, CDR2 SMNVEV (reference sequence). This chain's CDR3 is CASSLGQGNGYTF. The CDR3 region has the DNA TGTGCCAGCAGTTTGGGGCAGGGGAATGGCTACACCTTC.